Shown below are 11 T cell receptor beta chains from a single sample sequenced in a study of persistence of HIV-infected CD4 T cells. The stimulus was lysate of CMV-infected fibroblasts, approximately 9.6 ug/mL. CD4+ T cells upregulating both CD40 ligand and CD69 were sorted as responding cells. The immunoSEQ assay was version 4, run in survey mode. Sequencing was performed with immunoSEQ multiplex PCR; in TCRdb, only in-frame clones are kept and a portion is missing. The sample contains under 15,000 clones, about 72% of which appear only once. These TCRs' antigens remain unknown. The source material was CD4+ T cells sorted from PBMCs after approximately 19-hour stimulation, sampled from a patient who received antiretroviral therapy. Source of these receptors: an adult man with HIV who was CMV-seropositive.

In this sample, this clone turned up once. The chain carries TRBV7-2 and TRBJ1-5, with TRBD1 matching over 7 bases. Trimming cost V 2 bases and J 0 bases; bases outside gene matches: 4. Looked up from germline, CDR1 is SGHTA and CDR2 is FQGNSA. CDR3 size: 16 residues. In DNA form, the CDR3 reads TGTGCCAGCAGCTTAAAAGGGGGCCCTAGCAATCAGCCCCAGCATTTT. Translation: CASSLKGGPSNQPQHF.

The chain uses TRBV9 and TRBJ1-6; maybe TRBD1 (5 bases). The germline V and J ends were trimmed by 0 bases and 7 bases, with 11 bases remaining between them. Germline V lookup: CDR1 SGDLS, CDR2 YYNGEE. CDR3 length equals 15 residues. The CDR3 sequence is CASSVDSGKNSPLHF. DNA of the CDR3: TGTGCCAGCAGCGTAGACTCAGGGAAGAATTCACCCCTCCACTTT.

This clone has a handful of counts. CDR3 nucleotide sequence: TGTGCCAGCTCCCCGGGACACACCAAAAACATTCAGTACTTC. Its translation is CASSPGHTKNIQYF. The gene calls are TRBV18 and TRBJ2-4, with D perhaps TRBD1 (6 bases). The CDR3 contains 14 residues. Trimming stripped 6 bases from V and 2 bases from J, with 11 bases between. CDR1 KGHSH and CDR2 LQKENI come from the germline V gene.

The chain joins TRBV18 to TRBJ1-2, with 7 bases matching TRBD1. The CDR3 consists of 16 residues. The V segment lost 6 bases and the J segment 1 base; nucleotides outside the gene matches: 11. Germline lookup yields CDR1 KGHSH and CDR2 LQKENI. The CDR3 region is CASSSVVAGGNYGYTF. The CDR3 DNA sequence: TGTGCCAGCTCGTCAGTCGTGGCAGGGGGTAACTATGGCTACACCTTC.

This chain links TRBV27 with TRBJ1-4, with D possibly TRBD1 on 5 matching bases. The CDR3 length is 13 residues. Between the trimmed V and J ends, which lost 6 bases and 5 bases, there was a span of 10 bases. From germline, CDR1 is MNHEY and CDR2 SMNVEV (reference sequence). CDR3 region: CASSRVLNEKLFF. Written as DNA, the CDR3 is TGTGCCAGCAGCAGGGTTCTGAATGAAAAACTGTTTTTT. Full variable domain (missing parts from reference TRBV27 and TRBJ1-4): EAQVTQNPRYLITVTGKKLTVTCSQNMNHEYMSWYRQDPGLGLRQIYYSMNVEVTDKGDVPEGYKVSRKEKRNFPLILESPSPNQTSLYFCASSRVLNEKLFFGSGTQLSVL.

This clone was detected only a few times. V is TRBV5-1 and J is TRBJ1-1; 10 nucleotides align to TRBD1. The germline V gene encodes CDR1 SGHRS and CDR2 YFSETQ. The CDR3 runs 17 residues. The V gene end was trimmed by 0 bases and the J gene end by 7 bases; junction bases not matched to a gene: 12. In DNA, the CDR3 is TGCGCCAGCAGCTTGGCCGGTCTCCCGGGACAGGGGAGTGAAGCTTTCTTT. It codes for CASSLAGLPGQGSEAFF.

This chain links TRBV18 with TRBJ2-3; 12 bases are a match to TRBD2. This CDR3 is built from 19 residues. Germline values: CDR1 KGHSH, CDR2 LQKENI. With 2 bases clipped from V and 0 bases from J, the junction kept 9 bases outside the gene matches. The CDR3 region has the DNA TGTGCCAGCTCACCAAGACTAGCGGGGGATCCTACTAGCACAGATACGCAGTATTTT. Amino acids: CASSPRLAGDPTSTDTQYF.

This sequence joins TRBV7-3 and TRBJ2-1; 8 bases fit TRBD1. The V gene end was trimmed by 4 bases and the J gene end by 7 bases; junction bases not matched to a gene: 6. The CDR3 is 14 amino acids. The germline V gene encodes CDR1 SGHTA and CDR2 FQGTGA. The CDR3 DNA is TGTGCCAGCAGCTCCAGACAGGGGTGGAATGAGCAGTTCTTC. It codes for CASSSRQGWNEQFF.

About this clone itself: A read error may account for a junction end that differs from germline. This sequence joins TRBV7-2 and TRBJ2-3; 9 bases are a match to TRBD2. CDR3 length: 17 amino acids. Germline V gives CDR1 SGHTA, CDR2 FQGNSA. The CDR3 region is CASTLRAAGGSTDTQYF. The CDR3 nucleotides read TGTGCCAGCACCTTACGGGCAGCGGGGGGTAGCACAGATACGCAGTATTTT.

The gene calls are TRBV5-4 and TRBJ1-3; D is unresolved. The germline CDR1 and CDR2 sequences are SGHNT and YYREEE (reference sequence). The CDR3 loop spans 16 amino acids. Trimming left V 3 bases short and J 0 bases short, with 13 bases between. DNA for the CDR3: TGTGCCAGCAGCTCTTACAGCGAGGGCTCTGGAAACACCATATATTTT. It translates to CASSSYSEGSGNTIYF. The full variable domain, in which reference TRBV5-4 and TRBJ1-3 provide the parts outside the CDR3, is ETGVTQSPTHLIKTRGQQVTLRCSSQSGHNTVSWYQQALGQGPQFIFQYYREEENGRGNFPPRFSGLQFPNYSSELNVNALELDDSALYLCASSSYSEGSGNTIYFGEGSWLTVV.

This clone has only a few counts. The chain has TRBV2 and TRBJ1-6; D is unresolved. The length of the CDR3 is 14 residues. The V end lost 5 bases, the J end lost 8 bases, and 13 bases lay between the germline ends. Germline V gene lookup returns CDR1 SNHLY and CDR2 FYNNEI. CDR3 residues: CASSYREGDSPLHF. The DNA for the CDR3 is TGTGCCAGCAGTTACCGGGAGGGAGATTCACCCCTCCACTTT. The full variable domain, its missing parts supplied by reference TRBV2 and TRBJ1-6, is EPEVTQTPSHQVTQMGQEVILRCVPISNHLYFYWYRQILGQKVEFLVSFYNNEISEKSEIFDDQFSVERPDGSNFTLKIRSTKLEDSAMYFCASSYREGDSPLHFGNGTRLTVT.